This is a list of T cell receptor beta chains from one sample in a study of cytomegalovirus exposure and HLA in healthy donors. Using immunoSEQ multiplex PCR, the repertoire was profiled, and TCRdb retains in-frame clones only, with some absent. The table lists some 60,000 clones, roughly 83% of them singletons. Material: PBMCs. The origin of the receptors is a human donor in good health. CDR3s include the opening cysteine and the closing phenylalanine or tryptophan. D genes are given only for firm matches. Some rows mark clone size as missing; the rest say once, few, many or name a class of expanded clone.

TGTGCCAGTAACCTCGGGGGTTATGGCTACACCTTC | CASNLGGYGYTF | . | . | TRBJ1-2 | TRBV28
TGTGCCAGCAGTGGCGCGCCGCGGGGCTACGAGCAGTACTTC | CASSGAPRGYEQYF | . | . | TRBJ2-7 | TRBV28
TGTGCCAGCAGTGTCCCGGACAGGGTCGAAGAGACCCAGTACTTC | CASSVPDRVEETQYF | . | TRBD1 | TRBJ2-5 | TRBV2
TGTGCTAGCAGCTTCGGGGGGCCCTACAATGAGCAGTTCTTC | CASSFGGPYNEQFF | . | . | TRBJ2-1 | TRBV7-7
TGTGCCAGCAGCGTAGAAGGGGGCAGCAATCAGCCCCAGCATTTT | CASSVEGGSNQPQHF | . | TRBD1 | TRBJ1-5 | TRBV9
TGTGCCCTAGACAGGGGACTCAATCAGCCCCAGCATTTT | CALDRGLNQPQHF | few | TRBD1 | TRBJ1-5 | TRBV30
TGTGCCAGCAGTGAAAGGGGGGGCAGTCTACATGGCTACACCTTC | CASSERGGSLHGYTF | . | . | TRBJ1-2 | TRBV2
TGTGCCAGCAGCATAGACAGGACTAGGCACGAGCAGTACTTC | CASSIDRTRHEQYF | . | . | TRBJ2-7 | TRBV5-4
TGTGCCAGCAGTGAAACCGCAGGGGGGCATGAAAAACTGTTTTTT | CASSETAGGHEKLFF | . | TRBD1 | TRBJ1-4 | TRBV6-1
TGTGCCAGTCCCGGGACTAGCATAGATACGCAGTATTTT | CASPGTSIDTQYF | . | TRBD2 | TRBJ2-3 | TRBV6-6
TGTGCCAGCAGCACGTTAGACGGGACACGGACTGAAGCTTTCTTT | CASSTLDGTRTEAFF | . | . | TRBJ1-1 | TRBV11-2